This T cell receptor beta chain derives from a study of blood T cells in healthy people across ages. A second PCR, run for roughly 7 to 12 cycles, used a sample-barcoded 5' primer plus a J-beta primer mix. Via MiXCR, TCRdb re-called the 5' RACE reads, giving one row per CDR3 protein. The table lists roughly 1 million distinct CDR3 sequences, under 30% of them singletons. Study-wide results and limits: Strongly correlated with naive T cell percentage was TCR beta diversity.

The CDR3 consists of 15 residues. Germline V gene lookup returns CDR1 SGHKS and CDR2 YYEKEE (reference sequence). Points on this clonotype: What it recognizes is unknown. This may arise from a read error, as a much more abundant clone is one base away.

Every sample yielded at least 7 million isolated PBMCs. Another study also made use of these data, one on T cells of mothers and their children. That paper adds: Study donors consisted of a few healthy Caucasian mothers and their six children. Slightly higher, non-significant overlap characterized related mother-child pairs relative to unrelated pairs.

Sequenced sample: blood. This TCR was sampled from a girl aged 2-10 years in good health. This chain uses TRBV5-5 with TRBJ1-1, with 9 bases lining up with TRBD1. The CDR3 reads CASSWGQGADTVAFF. The CDR3, as DNA: TGTGCCAGCAGCTGGGGACAGGGTGCCGACACTGTAGCTTTCTTT.